Below are 26 T cell receptor beta chains sequenced from a single sample in a study of control samples from healthy donors and cancer patients (dated by TCRdb to 2020 to 2021). The receptor library was made with the immunoSEQ multiplex PCR assay. TCRdb took this table from immuneACCESS and kept in-frame rearrangements with V and J called. Such tables lack part of the clones; where checked against another copy, unresolved V genes explain under half of the gap, and the rest is unexplained. Within this sample are 130,000 or so clones, with about 89% of them counted one time only. The ten largest clones take up approximately 7% of the sample. The sample taken for sequencing was blood. Every receptor here comes from a man aged 18 to 29 in good health.

The chain joins TRBV6-5 to TRBJ2-7; D perhaps matches TRBD1 (5 bases). Trimming stripped 6 bases from V and 0 bases from J, with 9 bases between. Germline-derived CDR1 and CDR2 are MNHEY and SVGAGI. The CDR3 spans 13 residues. The CDR3 bases are TGTGCCAGCAGCAGGGATGGCTCCTACGAGCAGTACTTC. It specifies CASSRDGSYEQYF.

This clone came up once. This chain joins TRBV5-6 and TRBJ2-7; TRBD1 or TRBD2 may be the D gene (5 bases each). Germline CDR1 SGHDT, CDR2 YYEEEE. The CDR3 length is 14 residues. V gave up 2 bases and J gave up 0 bases, with 9 bases separating them. CDR3 sequence reads: CASSFEGTSYEQYF. CDR3 DNA sequence: TGTGCCAGCAGCTTTGAGGGGACCTCCTACGAGCAGTACTTC. The variable domain in full, completed from reference TRBV5-6 and TRBJ2-7, reads DAGVTQSPTHLIKTRGQQVTLRCSPKSGHDTVSWYQQALGQGPQFIFQYYEEEERQRGNFPDRFSGHQFPNYSSELNVNALLLGDSALYLCASSFEGTSYEQYFGPGTRLTVT.

The rearrangement uses TRBV15 and TRBJ2-3; tentatively, D is TRBD2 (6 bases). The ends were cut back, 0 bases at V and 4 bases at J, with 11 bases in the middle. CDR3 size: 15 residues. CDR1 and CDR2 (germline): LNHNV, YYDKDF (reference sequence). The CDR3 sequence: CATSRDPLASDTQYF. CDR3 bases: TGTGCCACCAGCAGAGATCCCCTAGCGTCAGATACGCAGTATTTT.

V and J are TRBV5-4 and TRBJ1-6; 10 bases align to TRBD1. Germline lookup yields CDR1 SGHNT and CDR2 YYREEE (reference sequence). This CDR3 has 16 amino acids. V was clipped by 2 bases and J by 7 bases; unmatched bases: 6. CDR3 residues: CASSFDRDRGNSPLHF. CDR3 nucleotides: TGTGCCAGCAGCTTTGATCGGGACAGGGGAAATTCACCCCTCCACTTT.

The gene calls are TRBV11-2 and TRBJ1-4; TRBD1 is a possible D gene (5 bases). Between the trimmed V and J ends, which lost 5 bases and 4 bases, there was a span of 20 bases. There are 17 residues in the CDR3. Per germline, CDR1 SGHAT and CDR2 FQNNGV. The CDR3 sequence is CASSRNKGRPYNEKLFF. CDR3 DNA: TGTGCCAGCAGCCGTAACAAGGGACGGCCTTATAATGAAAAACTGTTTTTT.

The rearrangement joins TRBV15 to TRBJ1-6; no clear D gene. V lost 8 bases and J lost 11, with 10 bases in between. There are 11 residues in the CDR3. Per germline, CDR1 LNHNV and CDR2 YYDKDF (reference sequence). Here the CDR3 reads CATPTGPPLHF. The CDR3 DNA follows: TGTGCCACCCCGACTGGGCCACCCCTCCACTTT.

The J gene is TRBJ2-5, the V gene TRBV11-1, with a weak D call TRBD1 (6 bases). The CDR3 contains 13 residues. Trimming shortened V by 5 bases and J by 1 base, and 8 bases separated the two germline ends. Germline CDR1 reads SGHAT; CDR2 reads FQDESV (reference sequence). CDR3 DNA: TGTGCCAGCAGCCCAGGGGTCCAAGAGACCCAGTACTTC. Its translation is CASSPGVQETQYF.

The chain has TRBV25-1 and TRBJ1-2; D might be TRBD1 (6 bases). Germline assignment: CDR1 MGHDK and CDR2 SYGVNS. V lost 2 bases to trimming and J lost 4 bases, with 8 bases between them. This CDR3 spans 13 amino acids. The CDR3 sequence: CASSENRVYGYTF. In nucleotides, the CDR3 is TGTGCCAGCAGTGAAAACAGGGTCTATGGCTACACCTTC.

The V gene is TRBV11-3, the J gene TRBJ2-7; D is undetermined. Germline V gene sequence: CDR1 SGHNT, CDR2 YENEEA. The CDR3 runs 9 residues. The V end lost 7 bases, the J end lost 7 bases, and 5 bases lay between the germline ends. In DNA, the CDR3 is TGTGCCAGCATTTATGAGCAGTACTTC. Its protein is CASIYEQYF. Full variable domain (rest looked up from reference TRBV11-3 and TRBJ2-7): EAGVVQSPRYKIIEKKQPVAFWCNPISGHNTLYWYLQNLGQGPELLIRYENEEAVDDSQLPKDRFSAERLKGVDSTLKIQPAELGDSAVYLCASIYEQYFGPGTRLTVT.

The J gene is TRBJ1-4, the V gene TRBV28, with 8 bases matching TRBD1. The CDR3 has 13 residues. Germline trimming cut 6 bases from V and 5 bases from J; bases unmatched to any gene: 2. Germline CDR1 is MDHEN and CDR2 is SYDVKM. The CDR3 coding sequence is TGTGCCAGCAGGGACAGGGTGAATGAAAAACTGTTTTTT. Its protein product is CASRDRVNEKLFF.

The chain joins TRBV19 to TRBJ1-5; the match to TRBD1 covers 8 bases. The CDR3 totals 14 residues. V lost 5 bases and J lost 3; bases outside the gene matches: 3. The germline gives CDR1 LNHDA, CDR2 SQIVND (reference sequence). The CDR3 nucleotides are TGTGCCAGTAGTGACAGGGGCTACAATCAGCCCCAGCATTTT. Its translation: CASSDRGYNQPQHF.

The chain carries TRBV7-3 and TRBJ2-7; no clear D. Per the germline V gene, CDR1 is SGHTA and CDR2 is FQGTGA. Trimming pared 4 bases from V and 0 bases from J, leaving 13 bases between. The CDR3 runs 15 residues. For the CDR3, the DNA is TGTGCCAGCAGCTGGCAAGGGATAGCCTCCTACGAGCAGTACTTC. Translating gives CASSWQGIASYEQYF.

The chain couples TRBV10-2 to TRBJ1-5; weak D call: TRBD1 (6 bases). Germline CDR1 is WSHSY and CDR2 is SAAADI. The CDR3 loop spans 14 amino acids. V gave up 5 bases and J gave up 2 bases, with 10 bases separating them. The CDR3 loop reads CASSQAGGNQPQHF. CDR3 nucleotides: TGCGCCAGCAGTCAAGCAGGGGGCAATCAGCCCCAGCATTTT.

The V gene is TRBV4-3, the J gene TRBJ1-4; 9 nucleotides align to TRBD1. Germline V CDR1 and CDR2: LGHNA, YSLEER. The CDR3 is 15 residues long. Trimming removed 0 bases from V and 6 bases from J; junction bases left unmatched: 2. The CDR3 spells CASSQEGQGDEKLFF. The CDR3, as DNA: TGCGCCAGCAGCCAAGAGGGACAGGGTGATGAAAAACTGTTTTTT.

Details on this clone: Other DNA sequences of this sample code for an identical CDR3. V gene TRBV7-3 combines with J gene TRBJ1-3, with D unresolved. V shed 0 bases and J shed 1 base, with 4 bases lying between them. Germline V gene lookup returns CDR1 SGHTA and CDR2 FQGTGA. This CDR3 comprises 14 residues. In DNA, the CDR3 is TGTGCCAGCAGCTTAACCGGGTCTGGAAACACCATATATTTT. Protein product: CASSLTGSGNTIYF.

CDR3 sequence (DNA): TGTGCCAGCGGACGGCTGAACACTGAAGCTTTCTTT. Its translation: CASGRLNTEAFF. The rearrangement links TRBV12-3 or TRBV12-4 to TRBJ1-1; D is unresolved. The V and J ends lost 8 bases and 0 bases respectively, with 7 bases between them. The CDR3 covers 12 residues.

The chain couples TRBV7-2 to TRBJ2-5; 7 bases line up with TRBD2. This CDR3 spans 14 amino acids. From germline, CDR1 is SGHTA and CDR2 FQGNSA. The J segment lost 7 bases and the V segment lost 6 bases, leaving 11 bases of the junction unmatched. The CDR3 sequence is CASSLGGSGGTQYF. As DNA, the CDR3 is TGTGCCAGCAGTCTCGGCGGGAGTGGGGGGACCCAGTACTTC.

This clone came up once. The rearrangement uses TRBV6-1 and TRBJ2-1; D possibly uses TRBD1 or TRBD2 (5 bases each). The length of the CDR3 is 16 residues. V was cut by 0 bases and J by 7 bases, with 16 bases left in between. Germline CDR1 and CDR2: MNHNS and SASEGT. Here the CDR3 reads CASSEAVEGPSNEQFF. CDR3 DNA sequence: TGTGCCAGCAGTGAAGCGGTAGAGGGGCCAAGTAATGAGCAGTTCTTC.

This clone appeared a single time. The V call is TRBV7-9, the J call TRBJ1-1; D possibly corresponds to TRBD1 (5 bases). Germline values: CDR1 SEHNR, CDR2 FQNEAQ (reference sequence). Trimming pared 1 base from V and 8 bases from J, leaving 11 bases between. The CDR3 contains 13 residues. The CDR3 spells CASSLGGAPEAFF. The CDR3 bases are TGTGCCAGCAGCTTAGGCGGGGCCCCCGAAGCTTTCTTT.

The chain links TRBV4-1 to TRBJ1-4; 7 bases line up with TRBD1. Germline V gene lookup returns CDR1 MGHRA and CDR2 YSYEKL. The J segment lost 4 bases and the V segment lost 3 bases, leaving 11 bases of the junction unmatched. The CDR3 consists of 17 residues. For the CDR3, the DNA is TGCGCCAGCAGCCAGGAGGGACAGATGGGAATTAATGAAAAACTGTTTTTT. Translation: CASSQEGQMGINEKLFF.

The chain employs TRBV19 and TRBJ1-1, with a tentative D call TRBD1 (6 bases). This CDR3 comprises 14 residues. V was cut by 2 bases and J by 1 base, with 8 bases left in between. Germline CDR1 is LNHDA and CDR2 is SQIVND (reference sequence). CDR3 nucleotides: TGTGCCAGTAGTATACGCAGGGGGAACACTGAAGCTTTCTTT. Protein: CASSIRRGNTEAFF.

This chain joins TRBV25-1 and TRBJ2-5; D is undetermined. The CDR3 sequence is 17 residues long. V was clipped by 4 bases and J by 4 bases, with 22 bases between them. Germline CDR1 and CDR2: MGHDK and SYGVNS. CDR3 loop: CASSANYGLRDSETQYF. In DNA form, the CDR3 reads TGTGCCAGCAGTGCGAACTACGGGCTTAGAGACTCAGAGACCCAGTACTTC.

This clone was seen once. This sequence joins TRBV2 and TRBJ1-2; D not resolved. Germline assignment: CDR1 SNHLY and CDR2 FYNNEI. Deletions cut 6 bases from V and 2 bases from J, with 4 bases between. CDR3 size: 11 residues. Here the CDR3 DNA reads TGTGCCAGCAGGGAAAACTATGGCTACACCTTC. Translated, it gives CASRENYGYTF.

The chain carries TRBV6-6 and TRBJ1-4; D is ambiguous. V was shortened by 2 bases and J by 6 bases, with 16 bases between the two germline ends. The CDR3 extends over 16 amino acids. The V gene's germline CDR1 is MNHNY and CDR2 SVGAGI (reference sequence). Here the CDR3 DNA reads TGTGCCAGCAGTTACGGTGGTCGAGGTGGCGATGAAAAACTGTTTTTT. Protein: CASSYGGRGGDEKLFF.

This clone was recorded once. The V call is TRBV9, the J call TRBJ1-4; 8 nucleotides agree with TRBD1. Trimming removed 2 bases from V and 7 bases from J; junction bases left unmatched: 10. This CDR3 comprises 16 residues. Germline V gene lookup returns CDR1 SGDLS and CDR2 YYNGEE. CDR3 coding DNA: TGTGCCAGCAGCGTCGTAGGTCAGGGGGCTGGTGAAAAACTGTTTTTT. Amino acid sequence: CASSVVGQGAGEKLFF.

This clone has only one observation. V and J are TRBV19 and TRBJ2-2; D unclear. V shed 3 bases and J shed 2 bases, with 4 bases lying between them. The CDR3 spans 13 residues. Germline assignment: CDR1 LNHDA and CDR2 SQIVND (reference sequence). CDR3 protein: CASSIHNTGELFF. The CDR3 coding sequence is TGTGCCAGTAGTATTCACAACACCGGGGAGCTGTTTTTT.